This T cell receptor beta chain came from a study of T cell responses to AZD1222 COVID-19 vaccine. Study at large: Second-dose intervals of approximately 4 or approximately 12 weeks were pooled.

The table came from immunoSEQ multiplex PCR; TCRdb's copy has only in-frame clones and leaves some out. The sample holds about 130,000 clones; about 93% are singletons and the top ten take roughly 9.1%. Trimming stripped 0 bases from V and 4 bases from J, with 10 bases between. The CDR3 is made up of 14 amino acids. Germline V gene lookup returns CDR1 SGHRS and CDR2 YFSETQ. The rearrangement joins TRBV5-1 to TRBJ1-2, with TRBD1 as a possible D gene (5 bases). Sequencing used peripheral blood, obtained on day 0 of AZD1222 vaccination. The sequence was obtained from an adult in good health. This CDR3 reads CASSLAGPTYGYTF. The CDR3 DNA follows: TGCGCCAGCAGCTTGGCAGGGCCAACCTATGGCTACACCTTC.